This section outlines one T cell receptor (beta chain) sequence together with its context. Its antigen is undetermined. The method was immunoSEQ multiplex PCR; TCRdb's version includes in-frame clones alone and lacks a portion of them. The sample contains some 90,000 clones, about nine tenths of which appear only once. This sample stems from a study of T cell responses to AZD1222 COVID-19 vaccine. Looked up from germline, CDR1 is LGHDT and CDR2 is YNNKEL (reference sequence). V shed 4 bases and J 8 bases; nucleotides not matched to a gene: 5. The CDR3 runs 14 residues. General study results and limits: Donor demographics were predominantly white British with a female majority; clonal diversity may be underestimated.

The V gene is TRBV3-1 (or the pseudogene TRBV3-2), the J gene TRBJ1-2; 12 bases agree with TRBD1. Sample: peripheral blood, taken on day 0 of AZD1222 vaccination. This receptor was taken from an adult in good health. CDR3 DNA: TGTGCCAGCAGCCTGGGACAGGGGGCAGCAGGCTACACCTTC. Its protein product is CASSLGQGAAGYTF.